This T cell receptor beta chain was captured in a study of CD8 T cells in ankylosing spondylitis (TCRdb year 2017). Study-wide context: The study profiled T cell receptor beta repertoires in healthy donors and ankylosing spondylitis patients to find disease-linked TCR variants. Peripheral blood was sampled, and synovial fluid was also collected from ankylosing spondylitis patients. The full study cohort was made up of 25 ankylosing spondylitis patients and fewer than 120 healthy donors. The paper as a whole reports these results and caveats: A CD8+ phenotype was shown by the disease-linked clones, which were found at relatively low frequencies in peripheral blood. Some motif variants were previously reported in synovial fluid and blood of reactive arthritis patients, suggesting common disease-initiation mechanisms. Blood from ankylosing spondylitis patients appeared to be characterized by a TCR beta motif made up of several highly homologous amino acid variants. The disease-linked clones were reported as significantly enriched in matched synovial fluid samples from ankylosing spondylitis patients.

TCRdb shows the sequencer as Illumina HiSeq 2500. Quantitative 5'-RACE with molecular barcodes was the method used to prepare the TCR beta libraries. As for how the authors treated the data: To identify disease-linked TCR variants, a new computational method was used, one built on a probabilistic model of VDJ rearrangement. Using fastp at Q25 and MiXCR, TCRdb reprocessed the public reads and kept productive beta chains. Here each entry gathers all rows of one CDR3 protein and keeps the most common genes and DNA. The V and J calls were determined by TCRdb, not by the authors. The sample table lists 200,000 to 250,000 distinct CDR3 sequences, roughly 10% of them with a count of one. The top ten clonotypes cover around 7% of the sample. This clonotype was recorded at least ten times. What this receptor recognizes is not known. Per-nucleotide qualities are absent, and no much larger clonotype sits a single base away.

Here V drops 6 bases and J drops 6 bases, and the junction holds 9 bases not matched to any gene. Taken from cysteine to phenylalanine, the CDR3 has 14 residues. Only the CDR3 region is kept as DNA, spanning 42 bases read in frame from base 1. The specimen sequenced was blood, either unsorted or a sorted T cell fraction (not recorded which). This receptor was taken from a male donor with ankylosing spondylitis or in good health (not recorded which). The receptor chain draws on TRBV12-3 or TRBV12-4 and TRBJ2-7, with TRBD1 identical over 9 junction bases. The CDR3 here reads CASSPRDRAFEQYF. The DNA sequence is given as TGTGCCAGCAGCCCCCGGGACAGGGCTTTCGAGCAGTACTTC.